The 27 T cell receptor beta chains presented below share a single source sample, sequenced in a study of control samples from healthy donors and cancer patients. Data came from immunoSEQ multiplex PCR; TCRdb stores just in-frame clones and leaves some out. Counted here are around 140,000 clones, 94% occurring once; the ten biggest clones make up under 15%. The sample comprised blood. All receptors come from a man aged 40-49 years in good health.

This clone was seen a handful of times. The chain recombines TRBV5-1 with TRBJ2-1; 7 bases are shared with TRBD2. The CDR3 runs 12 residues. Germline CDR1 SGHRS, CDR2 YFSETQ. V lost 6 bases to trimming and J lost 4 bases; unmatched junction nucleotides: 1. This chain's CDR3 is CASTGGYNEQFF. CDR3 nucleotide sequence: TGCGCCAGCACCGGGGGGTACAATGAGCAGTTCTTC.

This chain links TRBV9 with TRBJ2-6; a weak D match, TRBD1 (5 bases). The CDR3 totals 15 residues. V was trimmed by 1 base and J by 2 bases, leaving 7 bases between them. Germline assignment: CDR1 SGDLS and CDR2 YYNGEE. The CDR3 here is CASSVSGTGANVLTF. As DNA, the CDR3 is TGTGCCAGCAGCGTATCAGGGACTGGGGCCAACGTCCTGACTTTC.

This clone has a handful of counts. The chain couples TRBV21-1 to TRBJ2-1; the table calls TRBD2, which could not be checked here. TRBV21-1 is a recognized pseudogene. The CDR3 length is 18 residues. CDR3 in amino acids: CASSKAGTSGSSYNEQFF. In DNA form, the CDR3 reads TGTGCCAGCAGCAAAGCCGGGACTAGCGGGAGCTCCTACAATGAGCAGTTCTTC.

Only a few counts were recorded for this clone. The chain recombines TRBV10-3 with TRBJ1-2; 11 bases are a match to TRBD1. CDR1 and CDR2 from the germline V gene are ENHRY and SYGVKD. The ends lost 2 bases at V and 3 bases at J; junction bases unmatched: 8. The CDR3 loop spans 17 amino acids. CDR3 in DNA: TGTGCCATCAGTGAGGTGGTGGACAGGGGGCATTACTATGGCTACACCTTC. Protein: CAISEVVDRGHYYGYTF.

The gene calls are TRBV7-3 and TRBJ1-1, with D perhaps TRBD1 (5 bases). The CDR3 has 15 amino acids. With 2 bases removed from V and 4 bases from J, the gap between germline ends came to 14 bases. CDR1 and CDR2 from the germline V gene are SGHTA and FQGTGA. CDR3 residues: CASSLLAGSGTEAFF. DNA for the CDR3: TGTGCCAGCAGCTTATTGGCAGGGTCGGGCACTGAAGCTTTCTTT.

This chain connects TRBV7-2 to TRBJ2-2, with D perhaps matching TRBD2 (5 bases). Germline CDR1 is SGHTA and CDR2 is FQGNSA. The CDR3 is 15 amino acids. V dropped 4 bases and J dropped 1 base, with 10 bases sitting between them. CDR3: CASSSGGMNTGELFF. The CDR3 region has the DNA TGTGCCAGCAGCTCTGGAGGAATGAACACCGGGGAGCTGTTTTTT.

The chain combines TRBV21-1 with TRBJ2-2; the D call in the table, TRBD1, was not verified against the DNA. TRBV21-1 is reported as a pseudogene. The CDR3 covers 18 residues. CDR3 region: CASSKDTSGDRDTGELFF. The CDR3 DNA sequence: TGTGCCAGCAGCAAAGATACCTCAGGGGATCGGGACACCGGGGAGCTGTTTTTT.

The genes are TRBV5-6 and TRBJ2-7; the D call may be TRBD1 or TRBD2 (5 bases each). Germline CDR1 and CDR2: SGHDT and YYEEEE. The CDR3 covers 14 residues. V was shortened by 4 bases and J by 0 bases, with 11 bases between the two germline ends. The CDR3 DNA is TGTGCCAGCAGCGCCGGGGCCAGCTCCTACGAGCAGTACTTC. Translating gives CASSAGASSYEQYF.

The V gene is TRBV19, the J gene TRBJ2-7; 13 positions agree with TRBD2. After removal of 5 bases from V and 7 bases from J, the junction contained 14 bases not matched to a gene. The CDR3 sequence is 17 residues long. CDR1 is LNHDA, CDR2 SQIVND, per germline (reference sequence). The chain's CDR3 is CASSFGLAGVQIGEQYF. Here the CDR3 DNA reads TGTGCCAGTAGTTTCGGACTAGCGGGAGTCCAAATTGGGGAGCAGTACTTC.

V usage is TRBV6-2 or TRBV6-3 and J usage is TRBJ2-7, with 13 nucleotides matching TRBD2. Trimming took 2 bases from V and 1 from J; bases not matched to a gene: 8. The CDR3 extends over 18 amino acids. Germline V gene lookup returns CDR1 MNHEY and CDR2 SVGEGT. CDR3 protein: CASSYGTSGARFSYEQYF. CDR3 bases: TGTGCCAGCAGTTACGGGACTAGCGGGGCGAGATTTTCCTACGAGCAGTACTTC.

V gene TRBV6-5 combines with J gene TRBJ1-1, with a tentative D call TRBD1 (6 bases). Germline CDR1 reads MNHEY; CDR2 reads SVGAGI. V shed 6 bases and J shed 1 base, with 9 bases lying between them. The CDR3 covers 13 residues. CDR3 region: CASSPTGNTEAFF. CDR3 DNA: TGTGCCAGCAGCCCGACAGGGAACACTGAAGCTTTCTTT.

The chain carries TRBV27 and TRBJ2-5, with D possibly being TRBD2 (6 bases). The CDR3 consists of 14 residues. The germline V and J ends were trimmed by 2 bases and 4 bases, with 11 bases remaining between them. Germline-derived CDR1 and CDR2 are MNHEY and SMNVEV (reference sequence). The CDR3 bases are TGTGCCAGCAGTTTAGGAGGGATGGGAGAGACCCAGTACTTC. It encodes CASSLGGMGETQYF.

This sequence joins TRBV11-3 and TRBJ2-7; D uncertain. This CDR3 comprises 17 residues. CDR1 is SGHNT, CDR2 YENEEA, per germline. The germline V and J ends were trimmed by 1 base and 2 bases, with 18 bases remaining between them. The CDR3 DNA sequence: TGTGCCAGCAGCTTAGGCGTAGGAACGGATAACCCCTACGAGCAGTACTTC. Translated: CASSLGVGTDNPYEQYF.

The chain links TRBV28 to TRBJ2-1; 9 bases match TRBD2. V lost 5 bases, J lost 7 bases, and 9 bases stayed unmatched. The CDR3 is 15 residues long. Germline lookup yields CDR1 MDHEN and CDR2 SYDVKM. The CDR3 coding sequence is TGTGCCAGCAGTGAGAATAGCGGGAGTCGGAATGAGCAGTTCTTC. Protein: CASSENSGSRNEQFF.

J is TRBJ1-1 and V is TRBV6-6; TRBD1 is a possible D gene (5 bases). CDR3 length equals 15 residues. Germline CDR1 is MNHNY and CDR2 is SVGAGI (reference sequence). V was shortened by 2 bases and J by 0 bases, with 10 bases between the two germline ends. The CDR3 sequence: CASSYGGNMNTEAFF. The CDR3 bases are TGTGCCAGCAGTTACGGGGGAAACATGAACACTGAAGCTTTCTTT.

The chain uses TRBV18 and TRBJ2-7; D unclear. The V gene lost 3 bases and the J gene lost 5 bases, with 11 bases spanning the gap. CDR1 is KGHSH and CDR2 is LQKENI in the germline V gene. The CDR3 length is 13 residues. DNA of the CDR3: TGTGCCAGCTCACCCTCGCAGAACCACGAGCAGTACTTC. Protein: CASSPSQNHEQYF.

The chain employs TRBV6-4 and TRBJ2-3, with D unclear. The CDR3 runs 12 residues. The V end was cut by 9 bases, the J end by 0 bases, with 7 bases between. CDR1 is MRHNA and CDR2 is SNTAGT in the germline V gene. CDR3 nucleotide sequence: TGTGCCAGGGGGATTAGCACAGATACGCAGTATTTT. This codes for CARGISTDTQYF.

This clone showed up just once. The J gene is TRBJ1-1, the V gene TRBV5-1; D is uncertain. Trimming removed 2 bases at V and 0 bases at J, with 11 bases between. The CDR3 extends over 15 amino acids. Germline CDR1 reads SGHRS; CDR2 reads YFSETQ. CDR3 sequence (DNA): TGCGCCAGCAGCTTAGAAGGACGGATGAACACTGAAGCTTTCTTT. Amino acids: CASSLEGRMNTEAFF.

The chain uses TRBV24-1 and TRBJ2-2; TRBD1 might be the D (6 bases). The V gene's germline CDR1 is KGHDR and CDR2 SFDVKD. The CDR3 is made up of 13 amino acids. The V gene lost 8 bases and the J gene lost 3 bases, with 9 bases spanning the gap. The CDR3 sequence is CATNRVDTGELFF. CDR3 bases: TGTGCCACCAACAGGGTCGACACCGGGGAGCTGTTTTTT.

The chain uses TRBV6-5 and TRBJ1-1; TRBD1 matches at 8 bases. J was trimmed by 3 bases and V by 6 bases; bases with no gene match: 6. Germline CDR1 and CDR2: MNHEY and SVGAGI. This CDR3 contains 14 residues. The chain's CDR3 is CASSQDRDHTEAFF. The CDR3 coding sequence is TGTGCCAGCAGCCAGGACAGGGACCACACTGAAGCTTTCTTT.

The chain is built from TRBV6-4 and TRBJ1-1, with D perhaps TRBD1 (6 bases). Germline CDR1 and CDR2: MRHNA and SNTAGT. This CDR3 is built from 14 residues. V was shortened by 0 bases and J by 10 bases, with 15 bases between the two germline ends. This CDR3 reads CASSDSFGGRRAFF. CDR3 nucleotide sequence: TGTGCCAGCAGTGACTCGTTCGGGGGGCGGAGAGCTTTCTTT.

This clone has only one observation. The chain is built from TRBV18 and TRBJ2-6; 8 positions agree with TRBD1. The trim removed 3 bases at V and 0 bases at J, leaving 1 base unmatched. Germline CDR1 and CDR2: KGHSH and LQKENI. This CDR3 is built from 16 residues. CDR3 residues: CASSPGQVSGANVLTF. The DNA for the CDR3 is TGTGCCAGCTCACCGGGACAGGTCTCTGGGGCCAACGTCCTGACTTTC.

The chain joins TRBV7-9 to TRBJ2-7; no reliable D call. The CDR3 covers 12 residues. CDR1 is SEHNR and CDR2 is FQNEAQ in the germline V gene (reference sequence). Trimming removed 5 bases at V and 4 bases at J, with 9 bases between. CDR3 in amino acids: CASSRDVYEQYF. In DNA form, the CDR3 reads TGTGCCAGCAGCCGAGACGTGTACGAGCAGTACTTC.

The J gene is TRBJ2-2, the V gene TRBV5-6, with D uncertain. Germline V gene sequence: CDR1 SGHDT, CDR2 YYEEEE. The length of the CDR3 is 13 residues. Trimming stripped 0 bases from V and 6 bases from J, with 6 bases between. CDR3 DNA: TGTGCCAGCAGCTTGGCCGTGGCCGGGGAGCTGTTTTTT. Translated, it gives CASSLAVAGELFF.

The genes are TRBV28 and TRBJ2-7; 7 nucleotides align to TRBD2. From germline, CDR1 is MDHEN and CDR2 SYDVKM. The junction had 8 bases not matched to a gene; V was cut back by 3 bases and J by 0 bases. CDR3 length equals 16 residues. The CDR3 region has the DNA TGTGCCAGCAGTTTGATAGCGGGTGAAAGCTCCTACGAGCAGTACTTC. Translation gives CASSLIAGESSYEQYF.

V is TRBV28 and J is TRBJ1-2, with D possibly matching TRBD1 (5 bases). CDR1 and CDR2 from the germline V gene are MDHEN and SYDVKM. The ends were cut back, 5 bases at V and 6 bases at J, with 13 bases in the middle. This CDR3 has 13 amino acids. The CDR3 spells CASSPGHSHGYTF. The DNA of the CDR3 is TGTGCCAGCAGTCCAGGGCATTCACATGGCTACACCTTC.

J is TRBJ1-5 and V is TRBV10-1, with no clear D. The CDR3 loop spans 13 amino acids. Germline V gene data show CDR1 as WNHNN and CDR2 as SYGVQD (reference sequence). The V end was cut by 3 bases, the J end by 4 bases, with 7 bases between. The CDR3: CASSETRNQPQHF. CDR3 DNA: TGCGCCAGCAGTGAAACCCGGAATCAGCCCCAGCATTTT.